These T cell receptor beta chains were read from a single sample in a study of blood T cell repertoires in COVID-19. Here immunoSEQ multiplex PCR was the method, and the copy in TCRdb shows in-frame clones only, minus some. This sample yields over 45,000 clones, of which approximately 82% are seen a single time; less than 7% belongs to the top ten. The sequencing input was peripheral blood. The receptors here all came from an elderly woman with acute or convalescent COVID-19. The CDR3 runs from the conserved cysteine through the conserved F or W.

CDR3 protein: CASSQQRDRNNEKLFF
V gene: TRBV4-1

CDR3 protein: CASSALWEYRLYNSPLHF
V gene: TRBV27

CDR3 protein: CASTFRGTSSPLHF
V gene: TRBV19

CDR3 protein: CASSLGQASYNEQFF
V gene: TRBV11-3

CDR3 protein: CASSPTGTPSNEKLFF
V gene: TRBV18

CDR3 protein: CASKPLAGGYGGELFF
V gene: TRBV19

CDR3 protein: CASSLVPSGGDEQFF
V gene: TRBV5-4

CDR3 protein: CASSLQLAGAITDTQYF
V gene: TRBV13

CDR3 protein: CASKKSGPTNYGYTF
V gene: TRBV19

CDR3 protein: CASRDRGGDGYTF
V gene: TRBV12-3/TRBV12-4